This paragraph covers one TCR beta chain sequence. Its antigen is not known. The data stem from a study of cytomegalovirus exposure and HLA in healthy donors. Healthy donors of bone marrow made up the group. Study-wide results and caveats: The study found most TCR sequences rare, yet found some public TCRs in many donors. The classifier, whose performance was assessed in both the original and validation cohorts, reportedly diagnosed cytomegalovirus status with high specificity and sensitivity.

Amplification used 60 Vbeta primers and 13 Jbeta primers. This table comes from immunoSEQ multiplex PCR, and its TCRdb copy is limited to in-frame clones, with some not included. Of roughly 100,000 clones listed, over 60% are singletons. The CDR3 is 18 residues long. V lost 1 base to trimming and J lost 1 base; unmatched junction nucleotides: 7. CDR1 and CDR2 from the germline V gene are SGHVS and FQNEAQ. The source of this sequence is a woman in her 50s in good health and CMV-seropositive. This sequence joins TRBV7-8 and TRBJ2-5, with 12 bases lining up with TRBD2. The sequenced sample consisted of PBMCs. The CDR3 spells CASSLGGLAGIGQETQYF. CDR3 DNA sequence: TGTGCCAGCAGCTTAGGAGGACTAGCGGGGATTGGCCAAGAGACCCAGTACTTC.